Listed below are T cell receptor beta chains from one sample, sequenced in a study of blood T cells in healthy people across ages. TCRdb ran MiXCR on the 5' RACE reads and lists one entry per CDR3 protein. The sample has some 750,000 distinct CDR3 sequences, 20% to 25% seen once. The sample taken for sequencing was blood. The receptors were sampled from a man in his 70s in good health. Each CDR3 is given without its conserved first and last residue.

j_gene	v_gene	CDR3aa
TRBJ2-4	TRBV6-2/TRBV6-3	ASSYGDRGVDIQY
TRBJ1-1	TRBV20-1	SARGQVGTEAL
TRBJ2-1	TRBV7-9	ASSLPGLAFYNEQF
TRBJ2-3	TRBV5-1	ASSLGPAEDTQY
TRBJ1-2	TRBV27	ASSKDRTLVSGYGYT
TRBJ2-1	TRBV12-3/TRBV12-4	ANKWTDSYNEQF
TRBJ1-5	TRBV27	ATQGGTGNQPQH
TRBJ2-5	TRBV5-1	ASSPNRRHQETQY
TRBJ1-6	TRBV28	ASSLGTGWSPLH
TRBJ1-3	TRBV12-3/TRBV12-4	ASSPPGLGAGNTIY
TRBJ2-6	TRBV29-1	SVRGVAGANVLT
TRBJ1-1	TRBV12-3/TRBV12-4	ASSPPGPGTEAF
TRBJ2-6	TRBV20-1	SAGITGANVLT
TRBJ2-5	TRBV29-1	SVEKPLFLAGDETQY
TRBJ2-1	TRBV10-2	ASMRLAGGPDEQF
TRBJ2-1	TRBV2	ASSVLAGSSYNEQF
TRBJ2-3	TRBV20-1	SAMGQGRDTQY
TRBJ2-5	TRBV18	ASSSRTDGETQY
TRBJ2-1	TRBV6-6	ASTGTNYNEQF
TRBJ2-1	TRBV10-3	AIGRGLTDNEQF
TRBJ2-6	TRBV29-1	SVVGDRLSGANVLT
TRBJ1-2	TRBV4-1	ASSQDSRVRYGYT